This T cell receptor (beta chain) comes out of a study of blood T cell repertoires in COVID-19. The method was immunoSEQ multiplex PCR; TCRdb's version includes in-frame clones alone and lacks a portion of them. The sample yields 20,000 to 25,000 clones, over 70% seen once. Trimming took 2 bases from V and 2 from J, leaving 10 bases between them. CDR1 MNHEY and CDR2 SMNVEV come from the germline V gene (reference sequence). The CDR3 is made up of 15 amino acids. The sample consisted of peripheral blood. The rearrangement links TRBV27 to TRBJ2-1; D might be TRBD2 (6 bases). This sequence originates from a man between 60 and 75 years old with active COVID-19. CDR3 protein: CASSLAGNAYNEQFF. In DNA form, the CDR3 reads TGTGCCAGCAGTTTAGCGGGGAATGCCTACAATGAGCAGTTCTTC.